The source of this T cell receptor (beta chain) is a study of T cells in Graves' hyperthyroidism and ophthalmopathy. Used for diagnoses were clinical symptoms, serum thyroxine and TRAb, thyroid ultrasound and orbital computed tomography. The TCR beta CDR3 regions underwent amplification using RNA transcripts as the source. HTBI primers were the set used in a first-round RT-PCR of the TCR CDR3. MiXCR, run by TCRdb on the multiplex PCR reads, gives a single entry per CDR3 protein. The table includes roughly 350,000 distinct CDR3 sequences, roughly an eighth detected once. This clonotype came up many times. This clonotype originated in a woman aged 40 to 55 with Graves' ophthalmopathy. The specimen was blood.

The CDR3 region is CASRWTGSLYNEQFF. CDR3 DNA sequence: TGTGCCAGCAGGTGGACAGGGTCTCTGTACAATGAGCAGTTCTTC. The chain recombines TRBV12-3 or TRBV12-4 with TRBJ2-1, with 8 bases aligning to TRBD1. The CDR3 is made up of 15 amino acids. V dropped 6 bases and J dropped 4; count of bases not matched to a gene: 8.